Listed below are T cell receptor beta chains from one sample, sequenced in a study of blood T cell repertoires in COVID-19. Data came from immunoSEQ multiplex PCR; TCRdb stores just in-frame clones and leaves some out. Of 250,000 to 350,000 clones listed, just over 85% are singletons. Specimen: peripheral blood. All receptors come from a woman aged 25 to 45 with active or convalescent COVID-19. CDR3s include the opening cysteine and the closing phenylalanine or tryptophan. D genes are given only for firm matches. Not every row has a clone size; where given, it reads once, few, many or a size class.

D gene: TRBD1
J gene: TRBJ2-2
V gene: TRBV6-6
clone size: -
CDR3 DNA: TGTGCCAGCAGTCTGGGAGCCGGGACAGTAAACACCGGGGAGCTGTTTTTT
CDR3 protein: CASSLGAGTVNTGELFF

D gene: -
J gene: TRBJ1-3
V gene: TRBV7-2
clone size: -
CDR3 DNA: TGTGCCAGCAGCTTAGTTGGCCCAGGGGCATTACGAAACACCATATATTTT
CDR3 protein: CASSLVGPGALRNTIYF

D gene: -
J gene: TRBJ2-7
V gene: TRBV15
clone size: -
CDR3 DNA: TGTGCCACCAGCAGAGATAAGGGGGGGCGCGAGCAGTACTTC
CDR3 protein: CATSRDKGGREQYF

D gene: TRBD2
J gene: TRBJ2-1
V gene: TRBV2
clone size: -
CDR3 DNA: TGTGCCAGCAGTCTTCGCGGACTAGTACGGTACAATGAGCAGTTCTTC
CDR3 protein: CASSLRGLVRYNEQFF

D gene: TRBD1
J gene: TRBJ1-2
V gene: TRBV29-1
clone size: few
CDR3 DNA: TGCAGCGTCCCGGGACAGGGGGTTTATGGCTACACCTTC
CDR3 protein: CSVPGQGVYGYTF

D gene: TRBD2
J gene: TRBJ2-5
V gene: TRBV28
clone size: -
CDR3 DNA: TGTGCCAGCAGGCCCGGGGGGGGGCGGCAGTGGATAAAGACCCAGTACTTC
CDR3 protein: CASRPGGGRQWIKTQYF

D gene: -
J gene: TRBJ1-5
V gene: TRBV18
clone size: -
CDR3 DNA: TGTGCCAGCTCACCATTACCAGGCAATCAGCCCCAGCATTTT
CDR3 protein: CASSPLPGNQPQHF

D gene: -
J gene: TRBJ1-1
V gene: TRBV9
clone size: few
CDR3 DNA: TGTGCCAGCAGCTCTCAGATGAACACTGAAGCTTTCTTT
CDR3 protein: CASSSQMNTEAFF

D gene: -
J gene: TRBJ1-2
V gene: TRBV19
clone size: -
CDR3 DNA: TGTGCCAGTAGTAAGGGGACACTCCTGTCTACTACTAACTATGGCTACACCTTC
CDR3 protein: CASSKGTLLSTTNYGYTF

D gene: -
J gene: TRBJ2-7
V gene: TRBV7-9
clone size: -
CDR3 DNA: TGTGCCAGCACCCAGAGTCTGGGACAACTCTACGAGCAGTACTTC
CDR3 protein: CASTQSLGQLYEQYF

D gene: TRBD1
J gene: TRBJ1-1
V gene: TRBV4-1
clone size: once
CDR3 DNA: TGCGCCAGCAGCCAAGAGGACAGGGCACCTCGGGGAGCTTTCTTT
CDR3 protein: CASSQEDRAPRGAFF

D gene: TRBD2
J gene: TRBJ2-1
V gene: TRBV5-1
clone size: -
CDR3 DNA: TGCGCCAGCAGCCCACGAGTAGCGGGGTACAATGAGCAGTTCTTC
CDR3 protein: CASSPRVAGYNEQFF

D gene: -
J gene: TRBJ1-5
V gene: TRBV28
clone size: -
CDR3 DNA: TGTGCCAGCAGTTTGGCAGGTTTACAGCCCCAGCATTTT
CDR3 protein: CASSLAGLQPQHF

D gene: -
J gene: TRBJ1-1
V gene: TRBV6-5
clone size: -
CDR3 DNA: TGTGCCAGCGGAAACAGCAGGAACACTGAAGCTTTCTTT
CDR3 protein: CASGNSRNTEAFF